This T cell receptor beta chain was captured in a study of PD-L1 blockade in urothelial cancer. There are a few counts of this clone. Trimming shortened V by 4 bases and J by 0 bases, and 10 bases separated the two germline ends. CDR3 size: 14 residues. Germline values: CDR1 SNHLY, CDR2 FYNNEI. Assay used: immunoSEQ multiplex PCR; TCRdb lists only in-frame clones, some missing. The sample holds 38,000 or so clones, about 83% seen once. The sequencing used PBMCs, collected around atezolizumab (anti-PD-L1) treatment. The receptor comes from a man aged 55 to 70 with urothelial cancer. J is TRBJ2-7 and V is TRBV2; D is undetermined. CDR3 bases: TGTGCCAGCAGTGGGAGTTGGGTCTCCTACGAGCAGTACTTC. Translation: CASSGSWVSYEQYF.